These T cell receptor beta chains were read from a single sample in a study of early T cells in non-severe SARS-CoV-2 infection. TCRdb fed the 5' RACE reads into MiXCR, producing one record per CDR3 protein. The sample consists of about 70,000 distinct CDR3 sequences, 4.6% of them appearing once. Sequences were derived from whole blood, sampled at baseline. These receptors were obtained from an adult who was a healthcare worker with PCR-confirmed SARS-CoV-2 infection or an uninfected control (not recorded which). The donor label of this sample is uncertain. The CDR3 runs from the conserved cysteine through the conserved F or W. Each record gives: CDR3 protein, CDR3 DNA, CDR3 length, clone size, D gene, J gene, V gene. D genes are given only for firm matches. The listing skips clone size in some rows; elsewhere it reads once, few, many or a size class.

CAISTGKNYGYTF | TGTGCCATCAGTACAGGGAAAAACTATGGCTACACCTTC | 13 | . | . | TRBJ1-2 | TRBV10-3
CASSLPSYEQYF | TGTGCCAGCAGCTTACCCTCCTACGAGCAGTACTTC | 12 | few | . | TRBJ2-7 | TRBV7-2
CATSDQTANYGYTF | TGTGCCACCAGTGACCAAACAGCCAACTATGGCTACACCTTC | 14 | many | . | TRBJ1-2 | TRBV24-1
CATLPTGHQPQHF | TGTGCCACCTTACCGACAGGGCATCAGCCCCAGCATTTT | 13 | many | TRBD1 | TRBJ1-5 | TRBV28
CASSSPGFLGYTF | TGTGCCAGCAGCTCCCCAGGGTTCTTAGGCTACACCTTC | 13 | many | . | TRBJ1-2 | TRBV7-3
CASSPGPAANTEAFF | TGTGCCAGCTCACCAGGGCCGGCTGCGAACACTGAAGCTTTCTTT | 15 | . | . | TRBJ1-1 | TRBV18
CASSFYTATNEKLFF | TGTGCCAGCAGTTTTTATACGGCAACTAATGAAAAACTGTTTTTT | 15 | . | . | TRBJ1-4 | TRBV6-5
CASSQGTSTGDEQYF | TGCGCCAGCAGCCAAGGGACCTCGACAGGGGACGAGCAGTACTTC | 15 | . | TRBD1 | TRBJ2-7 | TRBV4-1
CSANLALPDTQYF | TGCAGTGCTAACCTAGCTCTCCCAGATACGCAGTATTTT | 13 | many | . | TRBJ2-3 | TRBV20-1
CASSPGQGTETQYF | TGTGCCAGCAGTCCAGGACAGGGAACGGAGACCCAGTACTTC | 14 | many | TRBD1 | TRBJ2-5 | TRBV12-3/TRBV12-4
CASRHSGGNYEQYF | TGTGCCAGCAGGCATAGCGGGGGGAACTACGAGCAGTACTTC | 14 | few | TRBD2 | TRBJ2-7 | TRBV27
CASSHHYWFSYEQYF | TGTGCCAGCAGCCACCATTACTGGTTTTCCTACGAGCAGTACTTC | 15 | . | . | TRBJ2-7 | TRBV3-1
CASSVWQGRPGELFF | TGCGCCAGCAGTGTATGGCAGGGTAGGCCCGGGGAGCTGTTTTTT | 15 | . | . | TRBJ2-2 | TRBV10-2
CASSAGTGLYEQYF | TGTGCCAGCAGCGCCGGGACAGGGTTGTACGAGCAGTACTTC | 14 | many | TRBD1 | TRBJ2-7 | TRBV7-2
CATSTGTGGQETQYF | TGTGCCACCAGCACCGGGACAGGGGGACAAGAGACCCAGTACTTC | 15 | many | TRBD1 | TRBJ2-5 | TRBV15
CASRMTANTGELFF | TGCGCCAGCAGAATGACTGCGAACACCGGGGAGCTGTTTTTT | 14 | many | . | TRBJ2-2 | TRBV10-2
CASHPYTGTGGQAYNEQFF | TGCGCCAGCCACCCCTATACCGGGACAGGGGGCCAAGCCTACAATGAGCAGTTCTTC | 19 | . | TRBD1 | TRBJ2-1 | TRBV23-1
CASSERASGGIQETQYF | TGTGCCAGCAGTGAACGCGCTAGCGGGGGGATCCAAGAGACCCAGTACTTC | 17 | few | TRBD2 | TRBJ2-5 | TRBV2
CASSLAQTVSYGYTF | TGTGCCAGCAGCTTAGCGCAGACCGTAAGCTATGGCTACACCTTC | 15 | few | . | TRBJ1-2 | TRBV7-2
CASSVQGEAFF | TGCGCCAGCAGTGTACAGGGGGAAGCTTTCTTT | 11 | . | TRBD1 | TRBJ1-1 | TRBV10-2
CASSGRAPAPDTQYF | TGTGCCAGCAGCGGCCGGGCCCCTGCCCCGGATACGCAGTATTTT | 15 | many | . | TRBJ2-3 | TRBV5-4
CASTQVVGYEQYF | TGTGCCAGCACCCAGGTGGTTGGGTACGAGCAGTACTTC | 13 | few | . | TRBJ2-7 | TRBV6-2/TRBV6-3
CASTRQALNTEAFF | TGTGCCAGCACCCGACAGGCGCTGAACACTGAAGCTTTCTTT | 14 | . | . | TRBJ1-1 | TRBV12-3/TRBV12-4
CASSPVRNLEAFF | TGTGCCAGCAGCCCAGTGAGGAACCTTGAAGCTTTCTTT | 13 | . | . | TRBJ1-1 | TRBV7-2
CASSQDSYSGPISHIF | TGCGCCAGCAGCCAAGATTCGTATAGCGGCCCAATTAGCCACATCTTC | 16 | many | . | TRBJ2-1 | TRBV4-3
CASSPGEKLGTEAFF | TGTGCCAGCAGCCCGGGAGAAAAGCTGGGCACTGAAGCTTTCTTT | 15 | few | . | TRBJ1-1 | TRBV5-4
CASSIASNQPQHF | TGTGCCAGCAGTATAGCTTCCAATCAGCCCCAGCATTTT | 13 | medium-sized | . | TRBJ1-5 | TRBV12-3/TRBV12-4
CASSLAQQDFNYGYTF | TGTGCCAGCAGCTTAGCACAGCAGGACTTCAACTATGGCTACACCTTC | 16 | . | . | TRBJ1-2 | TRBV7-9
CSALEGTYNEKLFF | TGCAGTGCTTTAGAGGGGACGTATAATGAAAAACTGTTTTTT | 14 | many | . | TRBJ1-4 | TRBV20-1
CASSYSMDRGHTEAFF | TGTGCCAGCAGTTACTCGATGGACAGGGGGCACACTGAAGCTTTCTTT | 16 | many | TRBD1 | TRBJ1-1 | TRBV6-2/TRBV6-3
CASSELGLYNEQFF | TGTGCCAGCAGTGAACTCGGGCTCTACAATGAGCAGTTCTTC | 14 | many | . | TRBJ2-1 | TRBV25-1
CSVEGQGANEKLFF | TGCAGCGTTGAGGGACAGGGGGCGAATGAAAAACTGTTTTTT | 14 | many | TRBD1 | TRBJ1-4 | TRBV29-1
CASSLDLGDTEAFF | TGCGCCAGCAGCTTGGACCTTGGAGACACTGAAGCTTTCTTT | 14 | few | . | TRBJ1-1 | TRBV5-1
CASSLGQGSSYEQYF | TGTGCCAGCAGCTTAGGACAGGGTAGCTCCTACGAGCAGTACTTC | 15 | many | TRBD1 | TRBJ2-7 | TRBV7-2
CASSLGGPGAGGNTIYF | TGTGCCAGCAGCTTGGGTGGCCCGGGGGCTGGAGGAAACACCATATATTTT | 17 | few | . | TRBJ1-3 | TRBV7-2